The clone carrying this T cell receptor beta chain was seen a few times. This entry is derived from a study of blood T cell repertoires in COVID-19. Germline-derived CDR1 and CDR2 are SGHRS and YFSETQ. Unmatched junction bases numbered 6, after V lost 1 base and J lost 6 bases. The CDR3 spans 14 residues. TCRdb keeps only in-frame clones here, not all; method: immunoSEQ multiplex PCR. This sample has fewer than 200,000 clones, with roughly 85% found just once. The sequenced material came from PBMCs or T cells enriched from blood (not recorded which). This receptor was taken from a woman aged 18-30 years who had recovered from COVID-19. This chain links TRBV5-1 with TRBJ1-2, with 7 bases identical to TRBD1. The CDR3 DNA reads TGCGCCAGCAGCTTGAGTGCAACAGGGGATGGCTACACCTTC. Translating gives CASSLSATGDGYTF.